This T cell receptor (beta chain) was profiled in a study of early T cells in non-severe SARS-CoV-2 infection. About the research overall: It was bulk RNA from unsorted whole blood that was sequenced, and the chains were unpaired.

Study-level points and caveats: The matching step, a VDJdb search, favored anti-spike CD8 responses and missed private and CD4 specificities.

This CDR3 has 16 residues. J lost 0 bases, V lost 6 bases, and 8 bases had no gene match. A note on this clonotype: As yet, its antigen is unknown.

Individual cDNA molecules were tagged with unique molecular identifiers. TCRdb passed the 5' RACE reads through MiXCR, listing each CDR3 protein once. The sample consists of under 45,000 distinct CDR3 sequences, approximately 7.9% of them appearing once. The J gene is TRBJ2-1, the V gene TRBV12-3 or TRBV12-4, with 7 bases lining up with TRBD1. The sample was whole blood, taken at baseline. This TCR was sampled from an adult who was a healthcare worker with PCR-confirmed SARS-CoV-2 infection or an uninfected control (not recorded which). CDR3 region: CASRSPGQSSYNEQFF. The CDR3 DNA follows: TGTGCCAGCAGATCCCCGGGACAGAGCTCCTACAATGAGCAGTTCTTC.